This TCR beta chain is from a study of blood T cell repertoires in COVID-19 (dated by TCRdb to the early 2020s). Regarding the study in general: Samples from collaborators originated in the United States, Italy and Spain and spanned both the acute and convalescent phases of COVID-19. The prospective study material was composed of cDNA or gDNA derived from T cells, B-cell-depleted T cells, or PBMCs. Deeply sampled blood TCRbeta repertoires from subjects exposed to, actively infected with, or recovered from COVID-19 were included in the dataset. A freely available public database, intended as a resource for researchers studying the immune response to SARS-CoV-2, is where the repertoires were released. Samples came from the ongoing ImmuneRACE study (first 160 participants) plus 1,254 subjects from 6 global collaborators. Nearly every sample came with metadata listing a de-identified subject ID, COVID-19 status, age in years and sex. HLA class I and class II types, where available, came from metadata supplied by the sample provider rather than from assay-based typing. Study-wide conclusions, independent of this receptor: The quantity of clinical and demographic metadata differed by source and by participant and was supplied without curation.

Collaborating institutions collected whole blood in K2EDTA tubes following their own protocols. For TCRbeta analysis, collaborators shipped samples as frozen whole blood, isolated PBMCs, or DNA extracted from either of those sample types. As to this clone: Its recognized antigen is unknown. Nothing much larger sits one base from this clone, and base qualities are not available.

Germline trimming: 5 bases from V, 1 base from J; junction bases outside gene matches: 9. Based on the germline V gene, the CDR1 and CDR2 sequences are SGHNT and YENEEA. Including cysteine and phenylalanine, the CDR3 has 17 amino acids. The retained sequence is limited to the CDR3, 51 bases, with the frame set at the first base. TCRbeta CDR3 regions were amplified from genomic DNA using the immunoSEQ Assay, a bias-controlled multiplex PCR. For the original study's pipeline: Nucleated cell counts per sample were estimated from amplification of reference gene primers within the assay. To quantify the absolute abundance of each unique TCRbeta CDR3 rearrangement, sequence reads were collapsed and filtered. For each sample, productive Simpson clonality was calculated by taking the square root of Simpson's diversity index across productive rearrangements. The table comes from immuneACCESS by way of TCRdb, which keeps in-frame sequences with V and J called. Part of the clones is missing from these tables; in studies checked, under half for an unresolved V gene and the rest for unknown reasons. For V, J and clone size, that table is used; D and trimming come from the DNA. For this sample there are about 160,000 clones; roughly 88% appear just once. The ten most abundant clones make up roughly 9% of the sample.

Sequenced input: peripheral blood. This receptor was obtained from a woman aged 80 or older with active or convalescent COVID-19. The chain is assembled from TRBV11-3 and TRBJ2-3, and TRBD1 matches 10 of the central bases. The CDR3 region has the sequence CASSPSFGTGGTDTQYF. Here is the DNA: TGTGCCAGCAGCCCCTCCTTTGGGACAGGGGGCACAGATACGCAGTATTTT.